The T cell receptor (beta chain) described here comes from a study of cytomegalovirus exposure and HLA in healthy donors. The wider study: Inside one of the first data releases sat about 85 million unique TCRs taken from HLA-typed donors. The study, taken as a whole, reports: A few of the chains that were CMV-associated were confirmed in vitro to be specific for CMV antigens. Cytomegalovirus status, reportedly, was diagnosed with high specificity and sensitivity by the classifier. A later analysis revealed that TCR association rates differed between HLA loci, peaking at DRB1 and bottoming out at HLA-C.

V was pared by 1 base and J by 2 bases, with 11 bases between. CDR1 SGHVS and CDR2 FNYEAQ come from the germline V gene. The CDR3 spans 15 residues. PCR amplification relied on 60 Vbeta primers (plus 13 Jbeta primers). The method was immunoSEQ multiplex PCR; TCRdb's version includes in-frame clones alone and lacks a portion of them. The sample holds some 130,000 clones. With respect to this clone: Its antigen is as yet unknown.

Source material: PBMCs. This chain connects TRBV7-6 to TRBJ1-2; no definite D call. This clonotype was obtained from a man between 18 and 35 years old in good health and CMV-seronegative. The CDR3: CASSLELHPNYGYTF. The DNA of the CDR3 is TGTGCCAGCAGCTTAGAACTTCACCCGAACTATGGCTACACCTTC.